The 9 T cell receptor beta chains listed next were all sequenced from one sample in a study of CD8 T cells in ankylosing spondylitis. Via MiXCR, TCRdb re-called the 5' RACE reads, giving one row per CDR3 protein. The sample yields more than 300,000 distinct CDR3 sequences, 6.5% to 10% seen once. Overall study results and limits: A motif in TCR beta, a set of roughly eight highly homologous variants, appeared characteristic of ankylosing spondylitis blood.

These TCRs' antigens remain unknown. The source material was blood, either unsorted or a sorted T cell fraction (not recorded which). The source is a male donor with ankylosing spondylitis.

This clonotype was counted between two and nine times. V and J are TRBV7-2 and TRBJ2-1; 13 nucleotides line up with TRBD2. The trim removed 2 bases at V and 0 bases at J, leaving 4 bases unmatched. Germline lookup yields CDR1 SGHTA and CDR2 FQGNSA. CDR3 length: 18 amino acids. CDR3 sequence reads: CASSLSGLAGFSYNEQFF. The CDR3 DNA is TGTGCCAGCAGCTTATCGGGACTAGCGGGATTCTCCTACAATGAGCAGTTCTTC.

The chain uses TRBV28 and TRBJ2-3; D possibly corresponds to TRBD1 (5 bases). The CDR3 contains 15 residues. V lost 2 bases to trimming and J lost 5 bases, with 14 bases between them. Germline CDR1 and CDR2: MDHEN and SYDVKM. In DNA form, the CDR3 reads TGTGCCAGCAGTTTACCCGTCCAGGGTAGAGATACGCAGTATTTT. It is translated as CASSLPVQGRDTQYF.

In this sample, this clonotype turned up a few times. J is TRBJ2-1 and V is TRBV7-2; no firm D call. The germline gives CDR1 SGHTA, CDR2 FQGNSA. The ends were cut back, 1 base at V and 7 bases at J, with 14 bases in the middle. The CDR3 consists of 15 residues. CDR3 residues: CASSLVLGSGNEQFF. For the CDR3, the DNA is TGTGCCAGCAGCTTAGTGCTGGGTTCTGGAAATGAGCAGTTCTTC.

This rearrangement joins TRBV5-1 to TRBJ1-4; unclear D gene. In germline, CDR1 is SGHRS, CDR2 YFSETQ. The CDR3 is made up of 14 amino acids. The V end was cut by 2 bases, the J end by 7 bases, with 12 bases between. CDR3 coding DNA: TGCGCCAGCAGCTTCTCTCCGTCGGGTGAAAAACTGTTTTTT. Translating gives CASSFSPSGEKLFF. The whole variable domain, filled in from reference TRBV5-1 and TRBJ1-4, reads KAGVTQTPRYLIKTRGQQVTLSCSPISGHRSVSWYQQTPGQGLQFLFEYFSETQRNKGNFPGRFSGRQFSNSRSEMNVSTLELGDSALYLCASSFSPSGEKLFFGSGTQLSVL.

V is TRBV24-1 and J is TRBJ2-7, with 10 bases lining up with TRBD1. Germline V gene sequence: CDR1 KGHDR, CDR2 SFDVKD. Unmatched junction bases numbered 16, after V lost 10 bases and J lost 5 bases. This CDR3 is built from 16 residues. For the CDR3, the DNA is TGTGCCACACCACCGCCCCCGGGACAGGGGTCCCACGAGCAGTACTTC. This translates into CATPPPPGQGSHEQYF.

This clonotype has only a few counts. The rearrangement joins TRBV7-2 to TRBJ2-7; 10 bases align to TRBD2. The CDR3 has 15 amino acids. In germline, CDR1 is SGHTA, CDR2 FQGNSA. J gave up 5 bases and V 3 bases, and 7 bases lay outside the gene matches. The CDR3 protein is CASSFAGLARNEQYF. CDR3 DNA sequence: TGTGCCAGCAGCTTTGCGGGACTAGCGCGCAACGAGCAGTACTTC.

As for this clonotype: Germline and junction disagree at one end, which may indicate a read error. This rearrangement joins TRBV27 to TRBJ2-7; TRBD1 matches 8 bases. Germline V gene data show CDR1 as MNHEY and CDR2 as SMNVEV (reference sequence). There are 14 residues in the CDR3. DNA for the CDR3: TGTGCCAGCAGACCCTCAGGGGGCTCCTACGAGCAGCACTTC. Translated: CASRPSGGSYEQHF.

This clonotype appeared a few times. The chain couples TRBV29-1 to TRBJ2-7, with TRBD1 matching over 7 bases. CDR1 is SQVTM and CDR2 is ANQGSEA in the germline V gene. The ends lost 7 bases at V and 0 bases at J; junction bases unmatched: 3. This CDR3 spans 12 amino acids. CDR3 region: CSANRGSYEQYF. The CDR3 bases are TGCAGCGCAAACAGGGGCTCCTACGAGCAGTACTTC.

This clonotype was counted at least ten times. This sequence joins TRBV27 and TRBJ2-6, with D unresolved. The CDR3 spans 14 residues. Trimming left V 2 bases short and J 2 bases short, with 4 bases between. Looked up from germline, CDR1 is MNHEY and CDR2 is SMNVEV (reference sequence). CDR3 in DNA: TGTGCCAGCAGTTTAAGTGCTGGGGCCAACGTCCTGACTTTC. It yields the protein CASSLSAGANVLTF.